A selection of T cell receptor beta chains follows, all from one sample in a study of shared clonotypes between healthy human individuals. The table came from immunoSEQ multiplex PCR; TCRdb's copy has only in-frame clones and leaves some out. This table holds 400,000 to 500,000 clones, around 80% found once. The sequencing input was PBMCs. These receptors were taken from a woman between 40 and 50 years old in good health. Some clones in this sample may be carry-over from other donors' samples. CDR3s include the opening cysteine and the closing phenylalanine or tryptophan. The D gene is left open where the match is weak. Part of the rows lack a size; the others show once, few, many or a class for expanded clones.

clone size: .
J gene: TRBJ2-7
V gene: TRBV7-9
D gene: .
CDR3 length: 14
CDR3 DNA: TGTGCCAGCAGCCTTGGGACTCGGACCTACGAGCAGTACTTC
CDR3 protein: CASSLGTRTYEQYF

clone size: .
J gene: TRBJ2-5
V gene: TRBV18
D gene: TRBD2
CDR3 length: 21
CDR3 DNA: TGTGCCAGCTCACCCGGGACTAGCGGGAGTGTGGATCAATTGGAGAAAGAGACCCAGTACTTC
CDR3 protein: CASSPGTSGSVDQLEKETQYF

clone size: .
J gene: TRBJ2-1
V gene: TRBV5-3
D gene: TRBD2
CDR3 length: 16
CDR3 DNA: TGTGCCAGAAGCCTGTGCGGGACTAGCCCCCACAATGAGCAGTTCTTC
CDR3 protein: CARSLCGTSPHNEQFF

clone size: .
J gene: TRBJ1-1
V gene: TRBV18
D gene: .
CDR3 length: 15
CDR3 DNA: TGTGCCAGCTCACCTGCGGGCGGGATTGGCACTGAAGCTTTCTTT
CDR3 protein: CASSPAGGIGTEAFF

clone size: .
J gene: TRBJ2-5
V gene: TRBV28
D gene: .
CDR3 length: 15
CDR3 DNA: TGTGCCAGCAGTTTAGTAGGGCCCACTGTAGGGACCCAGTACTTC
CDR3 protein: CASSLVGPTVGTQYF

clone size: .
J gene: TRBJ2-5
V gene: TRBV2
D gene: .
CDR3 length: 14
CDR3 DNA: TGTGCCAGCAGGGGACCGAGGGGTGGGGAGACCCAGTACTTC
CDR3 protein: CASRGPRGGETQYF

clone size: few
J gene: TRBJ2-7
V gene: TRBV11-2
D gene: .
CDR3 length: 14
CDR3 DNA: TGTGCCAGCAGCTTAGTCCAGGGTTCCTACGAGCAGTACTTC
CDR3 protein: CASSLVQGSYEQYF

clone size: .
J gene: TRBJ2-5
V gene: TRBV5-1
D gene: TRBD2
CDR3 length: 14
CDR3 DNA: TGCGCCAGCAGCTTGGAGAGTAGCGGGAGCGGCCAGTACTTC
CDR3 protein: CASSLESSGSGQYF

clone size: .
J gene: TRBJ1-2
V gene: TRBV27
D gene: TRBD1
CDR3 length: 12
CDR3 DNA: TGTGCCAGCAGCGGGACAGGGAGAGGCTACACCTTC
CDR3 protein: CASSGTGRGYTF

clone size: .
J gene: TRBJ1-3
V gene: TRBV28
D gene: TRBD1
CDR3 length: 15
CDR3 DNA: TGTGCCAGCAGTTCTCATGGGACAGGAAGAAACACCATATATTTT
CDR3 protein: CASSSHGTGRNTIYF

clone size: .
J gene: TRBJ1-4
V gene: TRBV5-1
D gene: .
CDR3 length: 14
CDR3 DNA: TGCGCCAGCAGCCTGGATGCAACTAATGAAAAACTGTTTTTT
CDR3 protein: CASSLDATNEKLFF

clone size: .
J gene: TRBJ2-5
V gene: TRBV19
D gene: .
CDR3 length: 14
CDR3 DNA: TGTGCCAGTAGTACGTCTGTTCCCCAAGAGACCCAGTACTTC
CDR3 protein: CASSTSVPQETQYF

clone size: many
J gene: TRBJ1-5
V gene: TRBV28
D gene: TRBD1
CDR3 length: 15
CDR3 DNA: TGTGCCAGCAGCCACCGGGACAGACCCAATCAGCCCCAGCATTTT
CDR3 protein: CASSHRDRPNQPQHF

clone size: .
J gene: TRBJ2-6
V gene: TRBV28
D gene: .
CDR3 length: 18
CDR3 DNA: TGTGCCAGCAGTTTTTCTTTGGGGCTCTTCTCTGGGGCCAACGTCCTGACTTTC
CDR3 protein: CASSFSLGLFSGANVLTF

clone size: once
J gene: TRBJ1-3
V gene: TRBV9
D gene: .
CDR3 length: 16
CDR3 DNA: TGTGCCAGCAGCCCCGGGATGCGGGGCTCTGGAAACACCATATATTTT
CDR3 protein: CASSPGMRGSGNTIYF

clone size: .
J gene: TRBJ2-5
V gene: TRBV7-9
D gene: .
CDR3 length: 13
CDR3 DNA: TGTGCCAGCAGCTCGTCAGGCGAAGAGACCCAGTACTTC
CDR3 protein: CASSSSGEETQYF

clone size: .
J gene: TRBJ1-4
V gene: TRBV28
D gene: TRBD1
CDR3 length: 15
CDR3 DNA: TGTGCCAGCAGCCGGGGCGACAGGGACAATGAAAAACTGTTTTTT
CDR3 protein: CASSRGDRDNEKLFF

clone size: once
J gene: TRBJ2-1
V gene: TRBV5-1
D gene: .
CDR3 length: 12
CDR3 DNA: TGCGCCAGCAGCTTTATACATAATGAGCAGTTCTTC
CDR3 protein: CASSFIHNEQFF

clone size: .
J gene: TRBJ1-1
V gene: TRBV7-5
D gene: .
CDR3 length: 13
CDR3 DNA: TGTGCCAGCAGCTTAATGGGGGGCTCTGAAGCTTTCTTT
CDR3 protein: CASSLMGGSEAFF

clone size: .
J gene: TRBJ2-1
V gene: TRBV23-1
D gene: .
CDR3 length: 14
CDR3 DNA: TGCGCCAGATTACCCAGGGGGAGGTACAATGAGCAGTTCTTC
CDR3 protein: CARLPRGRYNEQFF

clone size: .
J gene: TRBJ1-2
V gene: TRBV5-6
D gene: .
CDR3 length: 13
CDR3 DNA: TGTGCCAGCAGCTTATCTACAGGTTATGGCTACACCTTC
CDR3 protein: CASSLSTGYGYTF

clone size: .
J gene: TRBJ1-3
V gene: TRBV30
D gene: .
CDR3 length: 11
CDR3 DNA: TGTGCCTGGAGTACCCAAAACACCATATATTTT
CDR3 protein: CAWSTQNTIYF

clone size: .
J gene: TRBJ2-7
V gene: TRBV19
D gene: TRBD1
CDR3 length: 15
CDR3 DNA: TGTGCCAGTAGTATTCAGCACGACAGGGCCTACGAGCAGTACTTC
CDR3 protein: CASSIQHDRAYEQYF

clone size: .
J gene: TRBJ2-2
V gene: TRBV15
D gene: TRBD1
CDR3 length: 14
CDR3 DNA: TGTGCCACCAGCCGGGACAGGACCGCCGGCGAGCTGTTTTTT
CDR3 protein: CATSRDRTAGELFF

clone size: once
J gene: TRBJ2-3
V gene: TRBV19
D gene: .
CDR3 length: 15
CDR3 DNA: TGTGCCAGTAGTATAGGCGGTCTAGGTGCAGATACGCAGTATTTT
CDR3 protein: CASSIGGLGADTQYF

clone size: .
J gene: TRBJ2-2
V gene: TRBV9
D gene: TRBD2
CDR3 length: 19
CDR3 DNA: TGTGCCAGCAGCGTAGCCCCGGGACTAGCGGGATCGTACACCGGGGAGCTGTTTTTT
CDR3 protein: CASSVAPGLAGSYTGELFF

clone size: .
J gene: TRBJ2-1
V gene: TRBV11-1
D gene: TRBD2
CDR3 length: 14
CDR3 DNA: TGTGCCAGCAGCTTAGGTCTAGCGGACAATGAGCAGTTCTTC
CDR3 protein: CASSLGLADNEQFF

clone size: .
J gene: TRBJ2-7
V gene: TRBV4-1
D gene: TRBD2
CDR3 length: 16
CDR3 DNA: TGCGCCAGCAGCGTCACTCTAGCGGGTGGCTCCTACGAGCAGTACTTC
CDR3 protein: CASSVTLAGGSYEQYF

clone size: .
J gene: TRBJ2-3
V gene: TRBV5-1
D gene: .
CDR3 length: 12
CDR3 DNA: TGCGCCAGCAGCCCCCAGGGTGATACGCAGTATTTT
CDR3 protein: CASSPQGDTQYF

clone size: once
J gene: TRBJ2-1
V gene: TRBV5-1
D gene: .
CDR3 length: 15
CDR3 DNA: TGCGCCAGCAGCTTGGCGTCCGCTAGCTCGGATGAGCAGTTCTTC
CDR3 protein: CASSLASASSDEQFF

clone size: .
J gene: TRBJ2-1
V gene: TRBV6-1
D gene: TRBD2
CDR3 length: 15
CDR3 DNA: TGTGCCAGCAGTGAAGCTTCACTAGCGGGAGATGAGCAGTTCTTC
CDR3 protein: CASSEASLAGDEQFF

clone size: .
J gene: TRBJ1-2
V gene: TRBV5-6
D gene: TRBD1
CDR3 length: 16
CDR3 DNA: TGTGCCAGCAGCTACTGGACAGGGGGCGTTCTCTTGGGCTACACCTTC
CDR3 protein: CASSYWTGGVLLGYTF

clone size: .
J gene: TRBJ1-5
V gene: TRBV30
D gene: .
CDR3 length: 15
CDR3 DNA: TGTGCCTGGAGCCGCGGACAGAAGTGGGATCAGCCCCAGCATTTT
CDR3 protein: CAWSRGQKWDQPQHF

clone size: .
J gene: TRBJ1-1
V gene: TRBV30
D gene: .
CDR3 length: 10
CDR3 DNA: TGTGCCTGGAGTCTCAAGGAAGCTTTCTTT
CDR3 protein: CAWSLKEAFF

clone size: .
J gene: TRBJ2-2
V gene: TRBV6-5
D gene: .
CDR3 length: 15
CDR3 DNA: TGTGCCAGCAGTTACTCGGTCGGCAGCACCGGGGAGCTGTTTTTT
CDR3 protein: CASSYSVGSTGELFF

clone size: .
J gene: TRBJ1-1
V gene: TRBV5-5
D gene: .
CDR3 length: 14
CDR3 DNA: TGTGCCAGCAGCTTAGGCTCAGTGAACACTGAAGCTTTCTTT
CDR3 protein: CASSLGSVNTEAFF

clone size: .
J gene: TRBJ2-5
V gene: TRBV11-2
D gene: TRBD1
CDR3 length: 14
CDR3 DNA: TGTGCCAGCAGCCCCCTCAGGGGGCGAGAGACCCAGTACTTC
CDR3 protein: CASSPLRGRETQYF

clone size: .
J gene: TRBJ2-1
V gene: TRBV5-1
D gene: TRBD2
CDR3 length: 14
CDR3 DNA: TGCGCCAGCAGCTTCGCGGGAGTTATCAATGAGCAGTTCTTC
CDR3 protein: CASSFAGVINEQFF

clone size: many
J gene: TRBJ2-5
V gene: TRBV6-1
D gene: TRBD1
CDR3 length: 14
CDR3 DNA: TGTGCCAGCAGTACGGGGACAGGGGGAGAGACCCAGTACTTC
CDR3 protein: CASSTGTGGETQYF

clone size: .
J gene: TRBJ2-2
V gene: TRBV7-6
D gene: TRBD2
CDR3 length: 16
CDR3 DNA: TGTGCCAGCAGCTCCAGGACTAGCGGGAGCACCGGGGAGCTGTTTTTT
CDR3 protein: CASSSRTSGSTGELFF

clone size: once
J gene: TRBJ2-1
V gene: TRBV10-3
D gene: .
CDR3 length: 15
CDR3 DNA: TGTGCCATCAGTGAGTCCGACGGCCGCCTCGTTGAGCAGTTCTTC
CDR3 protein: CAISESDGRLVEQFF

clone size: .
J gene: TRBJ2-5
V gene: TRBV29-1
D gene: TRBD1
CDR3 length: 13
CDR3 DNA: TGCAGCGTTGAACGGACAGGGACAGAGACCCAGTACTTC
CDR3 protein: CSVERTGTETQYF

clone size: .
J gene: TRBJ2-3
V gene: TRBV11-2
D gene: .
CDR3 length: 15
CDR3 DNA: TGTGCCAGCAGCTCAGCGGACCCTAGCACAGATACGCAGTATTTT
CDR3 protein: CASSSADPSTDTQYF

clone size: .
J gene: TRBJ2-7
V gene: TRBV7-3
D gene: TRBD2
CDR3 length: 17
CDR3 DNA: TGTGCCAGCAGCCCCGCGGGGGGGCGGGAGATCGCGTACGAGCAGTACTTC
CDR3 protein: CASSPAGGREIAYEQYF

clone size: .
J gene: TRBJ1-4
V gene: TRBV18
D gene: .
CDR3 length: 14
CDR3 DNA: TGTGCCAGCTCGGGCGGGACACCAAATGAAAAACTGTTTTTT
CDR3 protein: CASSGGTPNEKLFF

clone size: once
J gene: TRBJ1-6
V gene: TRBV4-2
D gene: .
CDR3 length: 13
CDR3 DNA: TGTGCCAGCAGCCAAGATGGGGGACCACCCCTCCACTTT
CDR3 protein: CASSQDGGPPLHF

clone size: few
J gene: TRBJ2-7
V gene: TRBV5-6
D gene: TRBD1
CDR3 length: 14
CDR3 DNA: TGTGCCAGCAGCGGCCGACAGGGGTCCTACGAGCAGTACTTC
CDR3 protein: CASSGRQGSYEQYF

clone size: .
J gene: TRBJ2-2
V gene: TRBV7-9
D gene: .
CDR3 length: 12
CDR3 DNA: TGTGCCAGCAGCTTAGAGTTGGGGGAGCTGTTTTTT
CDR3 protein: CASSLELGELFF

clone size: .
J gene: TRBJ2-5
V gene: TRBV29-1
D gene: .
CDR3 length: 12
CDR3 DNA: TGCAGCGCCATAGGGATAGAAGAGACCCAGTACTTC
CDR3 protein: CSAIGIEETQYF

clone size: .
J gene: TRBJ2-5
V gene: TRBV9
D gene: TRBD2
CDR3 length: 17
CDR3 DNA: TGTGCCAGCAGCGTAGGGTTAGCGGGAGGGCCGGGGGAGACCCAGTACTTC
CDR3 protein: CASSVGLAGGPGETQYF

clone size: .
J gene: TRBJ2-7
V gene: TRBV7-2
D gene: TRBD1
CDR3 length: 14
CDR3 DNA: TGTGCCAGCAGCTTAAGGACAGGGGCCTACGAGCAGTACTTC
CDR3 protein: CASSLRTGAYEQYF

clone size: .
J gene: TRBJ2-7
V gene: TRBV6-1
D gene: .
CDR3 length: 15
CDR3 DNA: TGTGCCAGCAGCCTTAGCTCTTTGGGATCCTACGAGCAGTACTTC
CDR3 protein: CASSLSSLGSYEQYF

clone size: .
J gene: TRBJ1-5
V gene: TRBV5-6
D gene: .
CDR3 length: 13
CDR3 DNA: TGTGCCAGCAGCTTGGGAGGGAGTCAGCCCCAGCATTTT
CDR3 protein: CASSLGGSQPQHF

clone size: .
J gene: TRBJ2-7
V gene: TRBV6-6
D gene: .
CDR3 length: 13
CDR3 DNA: TGTGCCAGCAGTTTAGGCGGCTCCTACGAGCAGTACTTC
CDR3 protein: CASSLGGSYEQYF

clone size: .
J gene: TRBJ2-7
V gene: TRBV29-1
D gene: .
CDR3 length: 13
CDR3 DNA: TGCAGCGTTGAGGTAGGGGGCTCCTACGAGCAGTACTTC
CDR3 protein: CSVEVGGSYEQYF

clone size: .
J gene: TRBJ2-6
V gene: TRBV4-1
D gene: .
CDR3 length: 15
CDR3 DNA: TGCGCCAGCAGCCCCGTTACCTCTGGGGCCAACGTCCTGACTTTC
CDR3 protein: CASSPVTSGANVLTF

clone size: .
J gene: TRBJ2-7
V gene: TRBV28
D gene: .
CDR3 length: 13
CDR3 DNA: TGTGCCGCCCCCCCCGGGACTCACTACGAGCAGTACTTC
CDR3 protein: CAAPPGTHYEQYF

clone size: .
J gene: TRBJ2-2
V gene: TRBV7-9
D gene: .
CDR3 length: 13
CDR3 DNA: TGTGCCAGCAGCCGGGAAAGCACCGGGGAGCTGTTTTTT
CDR3 protein: CASSRESTGELFF

clone size: .
J gene: TRBJ2-3
V gene: TRBV6-4
D gene: .
CDR3 length: 14
CDR3 DNA: TGTGCCAGCAGTGACAAGGCAGAGGCAGATACGCAGTATTTT
CDR3 protein: CASSDKAEADTQYF

clone size: .
J gene: TRBJ1-4
V gene: TRBV28
D gene: TRBD1
CDR3 length: 13
CDR3 DNA: TGTGCCAGCAGTTTCACAGGGGTTGAAAAACTGTTTTTT
CDR3 protein: CASSFTGVEKLFF